This T cell receptor (beta chain) emerged from a study of PD-L1 blockade in urothelial cancer. Study background: Between 0 and 3 prior chemotherapy regimens had been given to patients. Timepoints chosen for blood analysis were 3 weeks (second dose) and 6 weeks after treatment start. The median number of T cells present in blood samples was about 140,000.

Each PCR received spiked synthetic TCR analog templates. Sequencing used immunoSEQ multiplex PCR; TCRdb keeps in-frame clones, though not all of them. The table shows over 70,000 clones, with 83% occurring only once. This CDR3 has 13 residues. Per the germline V gene, CDR1 is MNHNS and CDR2 is SASEGT. V dropped 2 bases and J dropped 4 bases, with 6 bases sitting between them. Sample time point: peripheral blood 6 weeks after treatment start. The chain has TRBV6-1 and TRBJ2-1, with a weak D call TRBD1 (6 bases). This TCR was recovered from a man aged 70 or older with urothelial cancer. Sequenced here: PBMCs, sampled around atezolizumab (anti-PD-L1) treatment. CDR3 coding DNA: TGTGCCAGCAGTGAAACAGGGTACAATGAGCAGTTCTTC. This codes for CASSETGYNEQFF.